The clone carrying this T cell receptor beta chain was found many times. The CDR3 spans 16 residues. Germline CDR1 and CDR2: WNHNN and SYGVQD (reference sequence). The V and J ends lost 0 bases and 2 bases respectively, with 11 bases between them. Through a sample-barcoded 5' primer and a J-beta primer mix, a second PCR was run for roughly 6 to 11 cycles. At least 2.5 million CDR3-containing paired-end reads were obtained per sample. TCRdb called the 5' RACE reads again in MiXCR, with one record for every CDR3 protein. The table has 870,000 or so distinct CDR3 sequences, roughly 26% seen once. The data stem from a study of blood T cells in healthy people across ages.

The sequenced sample consisted of blood. The chain combines TRBV10-1 with TRBJ2-1, with D tentatively TRBD1 (5 bases). The TCR originated in a woman aged 80 or older in good health. As DNA, the CDR3 is TGCGCCAGCAGTGAGTCCCCTACGACAGCCTACAATGAGCAGTTCTTC. This codes for CASSESPTTAYNEQFF.